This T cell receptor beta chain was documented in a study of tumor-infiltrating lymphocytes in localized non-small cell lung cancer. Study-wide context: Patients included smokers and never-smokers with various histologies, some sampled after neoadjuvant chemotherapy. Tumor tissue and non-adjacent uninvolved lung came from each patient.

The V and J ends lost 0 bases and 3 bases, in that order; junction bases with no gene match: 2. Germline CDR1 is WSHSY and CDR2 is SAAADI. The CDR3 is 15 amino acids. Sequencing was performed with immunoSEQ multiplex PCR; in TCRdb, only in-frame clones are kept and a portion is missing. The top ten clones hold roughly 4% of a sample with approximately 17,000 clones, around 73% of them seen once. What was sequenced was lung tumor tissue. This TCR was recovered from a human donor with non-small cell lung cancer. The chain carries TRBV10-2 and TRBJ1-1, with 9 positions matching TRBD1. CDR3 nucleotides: TGCGCCAGCAGTGAGTCGGGGACAGGGTACACTGAAGCTTTCTTT. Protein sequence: CASSESGTGYTEAFF.